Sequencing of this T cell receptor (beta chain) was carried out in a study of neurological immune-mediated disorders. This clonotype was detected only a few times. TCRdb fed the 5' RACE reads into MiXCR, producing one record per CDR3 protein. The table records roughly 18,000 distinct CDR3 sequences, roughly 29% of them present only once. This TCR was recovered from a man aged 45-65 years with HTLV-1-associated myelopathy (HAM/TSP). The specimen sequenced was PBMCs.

The CDR3 sequence: CASSPSDRGPRNTIYF. CDR3 nucleotide sequence: TGCGCCAGCAGCCCCTCGGACAGGGGACCCCGCAACACCATATATTTT. The genes are TRBV4-3 and TRBJ1-3, with 9 bases fitting TRBD1. This CDR3 spans 16 amino acids. The germline gives CDR1 LGHNA, CDR2 YSLEER. With 4 bases clipped from V and 7 bases from J, the junction kept 11 bases outside the gene matches.